This TCR beta chain is from a study of blood T cell repertoires in COVID-19. The CDR3 length is 14 residues. Germline V CDR1 and CDR2: MNHEY, SMNVEV (reference sequence). Losses at the gene ends were 5 bases for V and 10 bases for J; bases not matched to a gene: 9. Libraries were prepared by immunoSEQ multiplex PCR; TCRdb keeps only in-frame clonotypes and omits some of them. The repertoire consists of about 430,000 clones, with 88% occurring once and the leading ten covering about 1.5%. Sequencing was performed on PBMCs or T cells enriched from blood (not recorded which). This sequence originates from a woman between 18 and 30 years old who had been exposed to COVID-19. This chain uses TRBV27 with TRBJ1-4; 8 bases are shared with TRBD1. The CDR3 DNA reads TGTGCCAGCAGTCCGCAGGGGGCGCAGTCAAAACTGTTTTTT. It translates to CASSPQGAQSKLFF. Full variable domain (rest looked up from reference TRBV27 and TRBJ1-4): EAQVTQNPRYLITVTGKKLTVTCSQNMNHEYMSWYRQDPGLGLRQIYYSMNVEVTDKGDVPEGYKVSRKEKRNFPLILESPSPNQTSLYFCASSPQGAQSKLFFGSGTQLSVL.